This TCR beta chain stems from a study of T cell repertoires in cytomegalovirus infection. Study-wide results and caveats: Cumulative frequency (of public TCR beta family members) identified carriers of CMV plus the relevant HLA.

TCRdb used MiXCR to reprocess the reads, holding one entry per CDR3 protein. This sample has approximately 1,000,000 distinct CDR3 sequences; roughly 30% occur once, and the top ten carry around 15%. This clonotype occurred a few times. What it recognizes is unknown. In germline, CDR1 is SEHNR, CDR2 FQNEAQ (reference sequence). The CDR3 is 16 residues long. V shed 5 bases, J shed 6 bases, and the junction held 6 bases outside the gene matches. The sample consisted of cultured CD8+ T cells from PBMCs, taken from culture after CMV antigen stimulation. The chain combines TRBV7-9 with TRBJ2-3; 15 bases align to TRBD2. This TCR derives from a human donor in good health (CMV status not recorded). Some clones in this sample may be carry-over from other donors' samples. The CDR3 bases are TGTGCCAGCAGCACGGGACTAGCGGGGGGTCGGGATACGCAGTATTTT. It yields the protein CASSTGLAGGRDTQYF.